This T cell receptor (beta chain) comes out of a study of T cells in Graves' hyperthyroidism and ophthalmopathy. Study outcomes and limitations: Onset of ophthalmopathy came a median approximately 6.9 months after the model predicted it.

The investigators amplified TCR beta CDR3 regions from RNA transcripts. The HTBI set primed first-round TCR CDR3 RT-PCR. TCRdb ran MiXCR on the multiplex PCR reads and lists one entry per CDR3 protein. The sample yields about 640,000 distinct CDR3 sequences, around 21% seen once. Turning to this clonotype: What it binds is not known.

A Clinical Activity Score of at least 3, a NOSPECS grade of at least 4 and a duration under 3 months were recorded in the ophthalmopathy patients. CDR1 and CDR2 (germline): KGHDR, SFDVKD. CDR3 length: 16 amino acids. V gave up 1 base and J gave up 5 bases, with 14 bases separating them. Source material: blood. The receptor was isolated from a man between 25 and 39 years old with Graves' ophthalmopathy. The V gene is TRBV24-1, the J gene TRBJ1-5; D gene uncertain. CDR3 loop: CATSDLRAGWDQPQHF. The CDR3 bases are TGTGCCACCAGTGATTTACGGGCGGGATGGGATCAGCCCCAGCATTTT.